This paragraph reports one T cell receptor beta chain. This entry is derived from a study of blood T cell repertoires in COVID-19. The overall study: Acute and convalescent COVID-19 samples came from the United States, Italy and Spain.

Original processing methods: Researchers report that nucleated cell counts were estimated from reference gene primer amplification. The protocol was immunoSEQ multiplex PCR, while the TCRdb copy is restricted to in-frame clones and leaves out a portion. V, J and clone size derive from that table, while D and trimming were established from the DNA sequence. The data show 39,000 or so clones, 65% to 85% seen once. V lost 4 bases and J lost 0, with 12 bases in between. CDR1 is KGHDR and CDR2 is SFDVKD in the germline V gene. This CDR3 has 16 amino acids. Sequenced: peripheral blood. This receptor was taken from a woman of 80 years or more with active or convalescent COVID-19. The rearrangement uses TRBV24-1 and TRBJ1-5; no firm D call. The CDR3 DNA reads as TGTGCCACCAGTGAGGGAGGGTTTTATAGCAATCAGCCCCAGCATTTT. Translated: CATSEGGFYSNQPQHF.